A single TCR beta chain is shown here with its context. The RNA input was roughly 0.45 to 1 ug, and it was reverse transcribed with random hexamers. immunoSEQ multiplex PCR amplified TCR beta CDR3 across 54 Vbeta, 13 Jbeta. One entry per CDR3 protein, called by TCRdb with MiXCR from the immunoSEQ multiplex PCR reads. This sample has about 200,000 distinct CDR3 sequences, with 90% to 95% found just once. The data were taken from a study of CD8 T cells in Susac syndrome. The sequenced target, TCR beta, came from blood CD8+ and CD4+ T cells. Controls were healthy donors (matched for age and sex). Purification of the CD8+ and CD4+ T cells relied on negative isolation, and TEMRA cells underwent FACS enrichment. Source material: CD4+ T cells from PBMCs. The source is a human donor in good health.

CDR3 residues: CASSLARGFNPSNEQFF. Here the CDR3 DNA reads TGTGCCAGCAGCTTGGCCCGAGGGTTCAATCCCAGCAATGAGCAGTTCTTC. The chain is built from TRBV5-4 and TRBJ2-1; D is possibly TRBD2 (5 bases). Germline CDR1 reads SGHNT; CDR2 reads YYREEE (reference sequence). The CDR3 is made up of 17 amino acids. The V and J ends lost 0 bases and 6 bases respectively, with 19 bases between them.